A selection of T cell receptor beta chains follows, all from one sample in a study of OX40 agonist ivuxolimab in advanced cancers. Produced via immunoSEQ multiplex PCR; TCRdb's table is partial and in-frame only. This table has 70,000 to 75,000 clones, 85% appearing once. The starting material was CD4+ or CD8+ T cells sorted from blood, obtained in a trial of the OX40 agonist ivuxolimab. These receptors were collected from an adult with an advanced solid tumor such as melanoma, head and neck, liver or kidney cancer. Each CDR3 is given with its conserved first and last residue. The D gene is left open where the match is weak. Only some rows state a clone size, as once, few, many or a class for expanded clones.

cdr3_length,v_call,d_call,clone_size,j_call,cdr3_aa,cdr3_nt
16,TRBV28,TRBD1,few,TRBJ1-4,CASSFPGQGVDEKLFF,TGTGCCAGCAGTTTCCCAGGACAGGGGGTAGATGAAAAACTGTTTTTT
17,TRBV4-3,TRBD2,-,TRBJ2-1,CASSQDPGLAAYNEQFF,TGCGCCAGCAGCCAAGATCCGGGACTAGCAGCCTACAATGAGCAGTTCTTC
15,TRBV27,-,-,TRBJ2-7,CASSRMLGAGHEQYF,TGTGCCAGCAGCCGAATGTTGGGGGCTGGCCACGAGCAGTACTTC
18,TRBV9,-,-,TRBJ1-3,CASSVVSGAGTRGNTIYF,TGTGCCAGCAGCGTAGTTAGTGGAGCAGGGACACGCGGAAACACCATATATTTT
12,TRBV28,-,-,TRBJ1-1,CASSLSNTEAFF,TGTGCCAGCAGTCTGTCCAACACTGAAGCTTTCTTT
15,TRBV19,-,-,TRBJ1-5,CASSIWGAGNQPQHF,TGTGCCAGTAGTATATGGGGGGCAGGCAATCAGCCCCAGCATTTT
13,TRBV11-2,-,-,TRBJ2-1,CASSLDPTREQFF,TGTGCCAGCAGCTTAGATCCGACCCGTGAGCAGTTCTTC
15,TRBV27,-,few,TRBJ1-1,CASTKGGLANTEAFF,TGTGCCAGCACCAAGGGGGGCTTAGCGAACACTGAAGCTTTCTTT
16,TRBV10-3,TRBD2,-,TRBJ2-1,CAISDLEREGNNEQFF,TGTGCCATCAGTGACCTCGAGCGGGAGGGTAATAATGAGCAGTTCTTC
14,TRBV6-5,-,-,TRBJ2-3,CASSYSGETDTQYF,TGTGCCAGCAGTTACTCTGGAGAAACAGATACGCAGTATTTT
16,TRBV4-2,TRBD2,-,TRBJ2-2,CASSPGTSSGTGELFF,TGTGCCAGCAGCCCTGGGACTAGCTCGGGGACCGGGGAGCTGTTTTTT
15,TRBV28,-,-,TRBJ1-1,CASSSLIGRNTEAFF,TGTGCCAGCAGTTCCCTAATCGGCAGGAACACTGAAGCTTTCTTT
16,TRBV4-2,TRBD2,once,TRBJ2-2,CASSQGGGLATGELFF,TGTGCCAGCAGCCAAGGTGGGGGACTAGCGACCGGGGAGCTGTTTTTT
17,TRBV12-5,TRBD1,once,TRBJ2-1,CASGFTPGQGIYNEQFF,TGTGCTAGTGGTTTTACACCGGGACAGGGGATCTACAATGAGCAGTTCTTC
15,TRBV27,TRBD1,-,TRBJ2-2,CASSSGQGATGELFF,TGTGCCAGCAGTAGTGGACAGGGGGCCACCGGGGAGCTGTTTTTT
15,TRBV7-8,-,-,TRBJ1-5,CASSLVRESKGPQHF,TGTGCCAGCAGCTTAGTTAGGGAGTCGAAGGGGCCCCAGCATTTT
17,TRBV7-2,-,once,TRBJ1-6,CASSLQRLARGNSPLHF,TGTGCCAGCAGCTTACAACGTTTAGCACGGGGGAATTCACCCCTCCACTTT
14,TRBV11-2,-,-,TRBJ2-5,CASSSGVIQETQYF,TGTGCCAGCAGCTCTGGCGTTATACAAGAGACCCAGTACTTC
16,TRBV9,-,-,TRBJ2-3,CASSSRPGLGTDTQYF,TGTGCCAGCAGCTCTCGCCCGGGATTGGGCACAGATACGCAGTATTTT
15,TRBV7-3,TRBD1,-,TRBJ2-3,CASSWTGARGDTQYF,TGTGCCAGCAGCTGGACAGGGGCTAGGGGAGATACGCAGTATTTT
15,TRBV7-2,-,-,TRBJ2-2,CASSLDTSFGGELFF,TGTGCCAGCAGCTTAGACACTAGCTTCGGAGGGGAGCTGTTTTTT
13,TRBV19,-,once,TRBJ1-2,CASSIAGDYGYTF,TGTGCCAGTAGTATAGCGGGGGACTATGGCTACACCTTC
19,TRBV7-9,TRBD2,-,TRBJ2-5,CASSTPGLAGGPLQETQYF,TGTGCCAGCAGCACGCCGGGACTAGCGGGGGGGCCTCTCCAAGAGACCCAGTACTTC
15,TRBV5-8,-,-,TRBJ2-1,CASTRGESSYNEQFF,TGTGCCAGCACCAGGGGGGAGAGCTCCTACAATGAGCAGTTCTTC
12,TRBV29-1,TRBD1,-,TRBJ1-2,CSVPTGAPGYTF,TGCAGCGTTCCAACAGGGGCGCCTGGCTACACCTTC
15,TRBV28,-,-,TRBJ1-3,CASSLSTGARNTIYF,TGTGCCAGCAGTTTATCGACCGGGGCTAGAAACACCATATATTTT
12,TRBV29-1,-,-,TRBJ1-1,CSVETEYTEAFF,TGCAGCGTTGAAACAGAGTACACTGAAGCTTTCTTT
12,TRBV7-9,-,-,TRBJ2-7,CASSNHREEQYF,TGTGCCAGCAGCAACCACAGGGAAGAGCAGTACTTC
18,TRBV5-6,TRBD1,once,TRBJ2-5,CASSLVGTGVYLQETQYF,TGTGCCAGCAGCTTGGTCGGGACAGGAGTATACTTACAAGAGACCCAGTACTTC
14,TRBV6-1,TRBD1,-,TRBJ2-3,CASKQDRYTDTQYF,TGTGCCAGCAAGCAGGACAGGTATACAGATACGCAGTATTTT
15,TRBV6-6,TRBD2,-,TRBJ2-1,CASSRGGAAYNEQFF,TGTGCCAGCAGCCGGGGGGGGGCGGCCTACAATGAGCAGTTCTTC
17,TRBV27,TRBD2,-,TRBJ2-3,CASSLWSPAGNTDTQYF,TGTGCCAGCAGTTTATGGAGCCCAGCGGGGAACACAGATACGCAGTATTTT
17,TRBV4-2,TRBD2,-,TRBJ2-6,CASSALAPTSGANVLTF,TGTGCCAGCAGCGCACTAGCGCCCACTTCTGGGGCCAACGTCCTGACTTTC
13,TRBV2,-,-,TRBJ2-5,CASSPGVRETQYF,TGTGCCAGCAGTCCTGGGGTTAGGGAGACCCAGTACTTC
13,TRBV6-6,-,-,TRBJ2-7,CASSRDPAYEQYF,TGTGCCAGCAGTCGTGACCCGGCCTACGAGCAGTACTTC
14,TRBV9,-,-,TRBJ2-1,CASSVSQSNNEQFF,TGTGCCAGCAGCGTGTCCCAGTCCAACAATGAGCAGTTCTTC
15,TRBV7-2,TRBD1,-,TRBJ2-3,CASSLRGPTTDTQYF,TGTGCCAGCAGCTTAAGGGGGCCAACCACAGATACGCAGTATTTT
12,TRBV7-9,-,few,TRBJ2-3,CADSLGTDTQYF,TGTGCCGACTCACTGGGCACAGATACGCAGTATTTT
13,TRBV2,-,-,TRBJ1-4,CASGGATNEKLFF,TGTGCCAGCGGGGGGGCAACTAATGAAAAACTGTTTTTT
15,TRBV7-9,TRBD1,-,TRBJ1-4,CASSLTGTETEKLFF,TGTGCCAGCAGCTTAACCGGGACAGAGACCGAAAAACTGTTTTTT
14,TRBV19,TRBD1,-,TRBJ1-5,CASRTGGSESAQHF,TGTGCCAGCCGGACAGGGGGCTCCGAATCAGCCCAGCATTTT